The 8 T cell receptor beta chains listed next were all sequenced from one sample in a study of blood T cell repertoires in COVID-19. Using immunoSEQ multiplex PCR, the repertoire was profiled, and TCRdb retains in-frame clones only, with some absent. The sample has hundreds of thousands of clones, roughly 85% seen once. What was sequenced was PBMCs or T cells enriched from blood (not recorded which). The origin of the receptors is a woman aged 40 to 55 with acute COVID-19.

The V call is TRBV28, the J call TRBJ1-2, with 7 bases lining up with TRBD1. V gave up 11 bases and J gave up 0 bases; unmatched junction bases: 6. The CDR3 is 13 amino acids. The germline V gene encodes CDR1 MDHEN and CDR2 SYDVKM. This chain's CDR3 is CAVQGTANYGYTF. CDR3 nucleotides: TGTGCCGTACAGGGGACGGCTAACTATGGCTACACCTTC.

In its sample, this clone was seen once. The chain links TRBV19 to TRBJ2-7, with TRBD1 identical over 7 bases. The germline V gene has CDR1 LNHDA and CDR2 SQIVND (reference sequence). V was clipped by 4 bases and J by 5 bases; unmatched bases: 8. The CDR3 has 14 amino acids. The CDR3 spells CASSSSDRVNEQYF. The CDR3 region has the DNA TGTGCCAGTAGTAGCTCAGACAGGGTAAACGAGCAGTACTTC.

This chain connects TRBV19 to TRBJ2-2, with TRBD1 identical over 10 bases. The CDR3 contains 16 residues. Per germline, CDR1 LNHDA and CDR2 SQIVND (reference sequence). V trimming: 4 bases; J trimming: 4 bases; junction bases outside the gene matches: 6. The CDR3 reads CASSNPGQGSTGELFF. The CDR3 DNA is TGTGCCAGTAGTAATCCGGGACAGGGGTCCACCGGGGAGCTGTTTTTT.

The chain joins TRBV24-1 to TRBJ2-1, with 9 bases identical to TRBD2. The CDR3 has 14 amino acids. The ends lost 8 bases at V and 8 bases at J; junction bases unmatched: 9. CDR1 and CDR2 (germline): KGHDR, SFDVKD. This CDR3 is CATKGSSGNDEQFF. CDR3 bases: TGTGCCACCAAAGGGTCTAGCGGGAACGATGAGCAGTTCTTC.

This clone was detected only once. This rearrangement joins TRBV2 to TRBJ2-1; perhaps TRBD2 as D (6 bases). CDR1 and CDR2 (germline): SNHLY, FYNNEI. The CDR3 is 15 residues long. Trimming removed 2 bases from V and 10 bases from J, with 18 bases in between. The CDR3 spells CASSETVASVGEQFF. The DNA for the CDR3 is TGTGCCAGCAGTGAAACGGTGGCTAGCGTGGGCGAGCAGTTCTTC.

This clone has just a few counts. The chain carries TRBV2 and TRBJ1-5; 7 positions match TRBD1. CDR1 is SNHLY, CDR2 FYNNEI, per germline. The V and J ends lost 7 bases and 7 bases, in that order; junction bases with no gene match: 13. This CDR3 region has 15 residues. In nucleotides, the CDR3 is TGTGCCAGCACCCTCGGACAGGCGGGGGGACAGCCCCAGCATTTT. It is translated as CASTLGQAGGQPQHF.

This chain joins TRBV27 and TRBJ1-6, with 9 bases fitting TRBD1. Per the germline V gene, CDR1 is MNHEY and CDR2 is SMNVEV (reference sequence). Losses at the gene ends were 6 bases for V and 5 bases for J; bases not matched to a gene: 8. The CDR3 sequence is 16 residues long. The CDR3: CASRPDRGRNNSPLHF. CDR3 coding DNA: TGTGCCAGCAGACCCGACAGGGGGAGAAATAATTCACCCCTCCACTTT.

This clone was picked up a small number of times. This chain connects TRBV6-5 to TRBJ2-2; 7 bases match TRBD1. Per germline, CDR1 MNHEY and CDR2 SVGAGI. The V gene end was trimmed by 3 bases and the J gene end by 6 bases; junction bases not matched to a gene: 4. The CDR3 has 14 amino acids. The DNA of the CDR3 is TGTGCCAGCAGTTATCAGGGGGACGCCGGGGAGCTGTTTTTT. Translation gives CASSYQGDAGELFF.